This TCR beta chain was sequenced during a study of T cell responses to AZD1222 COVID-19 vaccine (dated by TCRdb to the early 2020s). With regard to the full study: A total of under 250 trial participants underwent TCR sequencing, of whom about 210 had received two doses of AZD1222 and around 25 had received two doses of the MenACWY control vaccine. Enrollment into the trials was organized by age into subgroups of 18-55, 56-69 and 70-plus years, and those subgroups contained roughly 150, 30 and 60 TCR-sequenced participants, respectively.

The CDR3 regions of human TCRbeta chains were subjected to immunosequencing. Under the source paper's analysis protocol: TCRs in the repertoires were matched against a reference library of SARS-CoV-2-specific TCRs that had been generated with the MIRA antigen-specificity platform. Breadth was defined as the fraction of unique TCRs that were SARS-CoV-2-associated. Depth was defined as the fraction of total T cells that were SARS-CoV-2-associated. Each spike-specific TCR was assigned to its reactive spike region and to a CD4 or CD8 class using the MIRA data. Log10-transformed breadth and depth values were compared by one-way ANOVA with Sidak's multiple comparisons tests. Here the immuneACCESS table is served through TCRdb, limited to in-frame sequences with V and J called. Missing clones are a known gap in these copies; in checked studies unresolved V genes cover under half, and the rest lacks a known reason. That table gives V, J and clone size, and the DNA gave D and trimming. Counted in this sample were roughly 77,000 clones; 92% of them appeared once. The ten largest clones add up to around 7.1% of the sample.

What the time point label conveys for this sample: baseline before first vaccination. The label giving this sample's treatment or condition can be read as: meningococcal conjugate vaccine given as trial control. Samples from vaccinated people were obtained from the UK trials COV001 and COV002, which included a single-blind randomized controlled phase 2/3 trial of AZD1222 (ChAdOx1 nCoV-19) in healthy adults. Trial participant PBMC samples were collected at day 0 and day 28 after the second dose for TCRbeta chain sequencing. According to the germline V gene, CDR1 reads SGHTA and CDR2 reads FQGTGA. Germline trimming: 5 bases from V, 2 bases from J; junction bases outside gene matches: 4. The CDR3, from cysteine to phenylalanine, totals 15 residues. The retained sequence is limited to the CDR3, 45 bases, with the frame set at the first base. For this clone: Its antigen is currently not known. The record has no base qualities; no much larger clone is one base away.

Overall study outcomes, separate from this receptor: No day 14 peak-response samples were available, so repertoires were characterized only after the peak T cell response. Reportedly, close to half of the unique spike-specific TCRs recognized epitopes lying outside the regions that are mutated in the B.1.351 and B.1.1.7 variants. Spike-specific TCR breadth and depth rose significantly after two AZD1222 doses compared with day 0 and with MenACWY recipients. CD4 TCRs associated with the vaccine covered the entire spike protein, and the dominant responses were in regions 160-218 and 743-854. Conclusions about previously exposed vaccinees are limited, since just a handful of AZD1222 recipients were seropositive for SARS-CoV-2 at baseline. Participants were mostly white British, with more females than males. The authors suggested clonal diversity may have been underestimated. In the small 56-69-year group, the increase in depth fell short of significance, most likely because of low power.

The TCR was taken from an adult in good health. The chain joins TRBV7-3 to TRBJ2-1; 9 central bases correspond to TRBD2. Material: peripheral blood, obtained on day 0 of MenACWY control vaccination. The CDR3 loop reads CASSTRLAAYNEQFF. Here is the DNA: TGTGCCAGCAGCACCAGACTAGCGGCCTACAATGAGCAGTTCTTC. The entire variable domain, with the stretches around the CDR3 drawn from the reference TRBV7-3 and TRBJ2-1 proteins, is GAGVSQTPSNKVTEKGKYVELRCDPISGHTALYWYRQSLGQGPEFLIYFQGTGAADDSGLPNDRFFAVRPEGSVSTLKIQRTERGDSAVYLCASSTRLAAYNEQFFGPGTRLTVL.